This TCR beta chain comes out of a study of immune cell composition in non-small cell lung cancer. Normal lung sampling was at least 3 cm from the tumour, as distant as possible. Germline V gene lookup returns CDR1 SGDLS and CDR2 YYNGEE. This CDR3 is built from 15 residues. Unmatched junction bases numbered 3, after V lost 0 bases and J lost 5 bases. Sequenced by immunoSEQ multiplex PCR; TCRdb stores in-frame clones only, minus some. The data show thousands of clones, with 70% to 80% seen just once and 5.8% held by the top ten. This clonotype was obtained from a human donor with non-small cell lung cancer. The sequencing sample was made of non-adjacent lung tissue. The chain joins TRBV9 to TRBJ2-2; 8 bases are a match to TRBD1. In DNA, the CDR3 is TGTGCCAGCAGCGTAGGACAGGGGAGAACCGGGGAGCTGTTTTTT. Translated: CASSVGQGRTGELFF.